This TCR beta chain comes out of a study of T cell responses to AZD1222 COVID-19 vaccine (dated by TCRdb to 2020 to 2023). General notes on the study: Because spike-specific TCR depth and breadth did not differ between the two schedules, AZD1222 recipients who got a second dose at roughly 4 weeks were pooled with those who got a second dose at roughly 12 weeks. Enrollment into the trials was organized by age into subgroups of 18-55, 56-69 and 70-plus years, and those subgroups contained approximately 150, 30 and 60 TCR-sequenced participants, respectively. TCR sequencing covered 230 to 250 trial participants: 207 given two doses of AZD1222 and some 25 given two doses of MenACWY control vaccine. What the authors observed across the whole study: No day 14 peak-response samples were available, so repertoires were characterized only after the peak T cell response. Conclusions about previously exposed vaccinees are limited because only 6 or 7 AZD1222 recipients were SARS-CoV-2 seropositive at baseline. Epitopes outside the regions mutated in the B.1.351 and B.1.1.7 variants were reportedly recognized by nearly half of the unique spike-specific TCRs. In the small 56-69-year group, the increase in depth fell short of significance, most likely because of low power. CD4 TCRs associated with the vaccine covered the entire spike protein, and the dominant responses were in regions 160-218 and 743-854. Spike-specific TCR breadth and depth rose significantly after two AZD1222 doses compared with day 0 and with MenACWY recipients. Participants were mostly white British and included more females than males, and it was suggested by the authors that clonal diversity may have been underestimated.

The CDR3 regions of human TCRbeta chains were subjected to immunosequencing. The study's processing was this. TCRs in the repertoires were matched against a reference library of SARS-CoV-2-specific TCRs that had been generated with the MIRA antigen-specificity platform. Breadth was defined as the fraction of unique TCRs that were SARS-CoV-2-associated. Depth was defined as the fraction of total T cells that were SARS-CoV-2-associated. Using the MIRA data, every spike-specific TCR was mapped to the spike region that the TCR reacted to and assigned to either a CD4 or a CD8 class. Log10-transformed breadth and depth values were compared by one-way ANOVA with Sidak's multiple comparisons tests. The source is immuneACCESS, and TCRdb retained only in-frame sequences with V and J called. Part of the clones is not carried over; for the studies checked, unresolved V genes explain less than half of this, and the remainder is unexplained. Clone size and the V and J calls come from that table; the DNA yielded D and trimming. The sample has approximately 90,000 clones on record, 90% to 95% of them singletons. About 7.5% of the sample comes from the top ten.

V drops 0 bases and J drops 1 base, leaving 4 bases in between. From the cysteine up to the phenylalanine, the CDR3 has a length of 14 residues. The read is trimmed to its CDR3 DNA, 42 bases read in frame from base 1. From a lookup of the germline V gene, CDR1 and CDR2 are SQVTM and ANQGSEA. In the paper's terms, the time point label means: baseline before first vaccination. Vaccinee samples were obtained from the UK trials COV001 and COV002, which included a single-blind randomized controlled phase 2/3 trial of AZD1222 (ChAdOx1 nCoV-19) in healthy adults. Trial participant PBMC samples were collected at day 0 and day 28 after the second dose for TCRbeta chain sequencing. Regarding this clone: No cognate antigen has been identified for it. One base away there is no much larger clone; base qualities are not given.

The material sequenced was peripheral blood, taken on day 0 of AZD1222 vaccination. This receptor was obtained from an adult in good health. In this chain, TRBV29-1 is recombined with TRBJ2-6; the D gene identity is not certain. The DNA sequence is as follows: TGCAGCGTTGAAGAGAGGTCTGGGGCCAACGTCCTGACTTTC. Translated, this is CSVEERSGANVLTF.